These 15 T cell receptor beta chains share one sample of origin, sequenced in a study of control samples from healthy donors and cancer patients. Method: immunoSEQ multiplex PCR; TCRdb's copy keeps in-frame clones and lacks some. This table has some 200,000 clones, roughly 91% appearing once. Material for sequencing was blood. Receptors originate from a woman under 40 in good health.

The chain links TRBV27 to TRBJ1-4; TRBD1 matches 8 bases. The length of the CDR3 is 14 residues. Per germline, CDR1 MNHEY and CDR2 SMNVEV (reference sequence). V lost 6 bases to trimming and J lost 8 bases; unmatched junction nucleotides: 8. The CDR3 DNA follows: TGTGCCAGCAGGAGGACAGGGAGTGGGGAAAAACTGTTTTTT. Translation: CASRRTGSGEKLFF.

The rearrangement uses TRBV7-2 and TRBJ2-3; 14 nucleotides align to TRBD2. CDR1 and CDR2 (germline): SGHTA, FQGNSA. V gave up 6 bases and J gave up 4 bases; unmatched junction bases: 6. The CDR3 has 16 amino acids. CDR3 residues: CASRAGTSGSADTQYF. The DNA of the CDR3 is TGTGCCAGCAGGGCCGGGACTAGCGGGAGCGCAGATACGCAGTATTTT. Combining the CDR3 with reference TRBV7-2 and TRBJ2-3 gives the whole variable domain GAGVSQSPSNKVTEKGKDVELRCDPISGHTALYWYRQSLGQGLEFLIYFQGNSAPDKSGLPSDRFSAERTGGSVSTLTIQRTQQEDSAVYLCASRAGTSGSADTQYFGPGTRLTVL.

This chain joins TRBV2 and TRBJ1-1; the D gene is possibly TRBD1 (6 bases). CDR1 SNHLY and CDR2 FYNNEI come from the germline V gene. Trimming took off 6 bases at V and 1 base at J, with 12 bases between the two ends. CDR3 length: 14 amino acids. CDR3 nucleotides: TGTGCCAGCAGAGAACCGGGACAGAACACTGAAGCTTTCTTT. Translation: CASREPGQNTEAFF. The full variable domain, in which reference TRBV2 and TRBJ1-1 provide the parts outside the CDR3, is EPEVTQTPSHQVTQMGQEVILRCVPISNHLYFYWYRQILGQKVEFLVSFYNNEISEKSEIFDDQFSVERPDGSNFTLKIRSTKLEDSAMYFCASREPGQNTEAFFGQGTRLTVV.

The chain is built from TRBV9 and TRBJ2-5; D perhaps matches TRBD1 (6 bases). V was cut by 4 bases and J by 2 bases, with 9 bases left in between. There are 13 residues in the CDR3. Germline CDR1 is SGDLS and CDR2 is YYNGEE. CDR3 residues: CASSSGTQETQYF. The CDR3 coding sequence is TGTGCCAGCAGCTCCGGGACACAAGAGACCCAGTACTTC.

The chain links TRBV6-6 to TRBJ2-2, with TRBD2 matching over 8 bases. The CDR3 has 15 residues. Germline V gives CDR1 MNHNY, CDR2 SVGAGI (reference sequence). V gave up 6 bases and J gave up 0 bases; unmatched junction bases: 3. CDR3 nucleotides: TGTGCCAGCAGGGCGGGGGGCACGAACACCGGGGAGCTGTTTTTT. Protein sequence: CASRAGGTNTGELFF.

The chain couples TRBV7-2 to TRBJ2-1; D possibly matches TRBD1 or TRBD2 (6 bases each). This CDR3 comprises 16 residues. Per the germline V gene, CDR1 is SGHTA and CDR2 is FQGNSA. The V end was cut by 1 base, the J end by 2 bases, with 12 bases between. CDR3 in DNA: TGTGCCAGCAGCTTAGGTGGGGGGCGGACCTACAATGAGCAGTTCTTC. This gives the protein CASSLGGGRTYNEQFF.

The rearrangement links TRBV9 to TRBJ1-2; D may be TRBD1 (6 bases). The V gene's germline CDR1 is SGDLS and CDR2 YYNGEE. V was clipped by 3 bases and J by 3 bases, with 12 bases between them. This CDR3 has 14 amino acids. The CDR3 sequence: CASSARGNYYGYTF. CDR3 in DNA: TGTGCCAGCAGCGCCAGGGGCAACTACTATGGCTACACCTTC.

The rearrangement links TRBV27 to TRBJ2-7; weak D call: TRBD2 (6 bases). Trimming cost V 4 bases and J 0 bases, with 13 bases left between them. This CDR3 is 15 amino acids long. CDR1 and CDR2 from the germline V gene are MNHEY and SMNVEV (reference sequence). CDR3: CASSSRDSSSYEQYF. DNA of the CDR3: TGTGCCAGCAGTTCCCGGGACTCGAGCTCCTACGAGCAGTACTTC.

The chain employs TRBV11-2 and TRBJ2-7; 7 nucleotides agree with TRBD2. This CDR3 has 15 amino acids. Per the germline V gene, CDR1 is SGHAT and CDR2 is FQNNGV. With V trimmed by 3 bases and J by 7 bases, 12 bases remained unmatched. The CDR3 nucleotides read TGTGCCAGCAGCTTTGGGGGAGGGCCGACGGGGGAGCAGTACTTC. As protein: CASSFGGGPTGEQYF.

The gene calls are TRBV19 and TRBJ2-3; D might be TRBD2 (5 bases). CDR1 LNHDA and CDR2 SQIVND come from the germline V gene (reference sequence). CDR3 length: 14 amino acids. V lost 3 bases and J 0 bases, leaving 7 bases between the germline ends. This chain's CDR3 is CASSIRRSTDTQYF. DNA for the CDR3: TGTGCCAGTAGTATTCGGAGGAGCACAGATACGCAGTATTTT.

J is TRBJ1-6 and V is TRBV2; TRBD1 might be the D (5 bases). CDR1 and CDR2 from the germline V gene are SNHLY and FYNNEI. The CDR3 length is 15 residues. The V gene lost 2 bases and the J gene lost 6 bases, with 11 bases spanning the gap. The CDR3 reads CASSEWGSPNSPLHF. CDR3 nucleotide sequence: TGTGCCAGCAGTGAATGGGGCAGCCCTAATTCACCCCTCCACTTT.

The CDR3 region has the DNA TGTGCCAGCAGCGTAGGATACGATCAGCCCCAGCATTTT. It codes for CASSVGYDQPQHF. The rearrangement uses TRBV9 and TRBJ1-5; D is ambiguous. Between the trimmed V and J ends, which lost 0 bases and 5 bases, there was a span of 6 bases. This CDR3 spans 13 amino acids. Germline CDR1 reads SGDLS; CDR2 reads YYNGEE.

This chain joins TRBV9 and TRBJ1-6; 7 bases match TRBD1. Trimming took 3 bases from V and 0 from J; bases not matched to a gene: 3. Germline V gives CDR1 SGDLS, CDR2 YYNGEE. The CDR3 runs 16 residues. Written as DNA, the CDR3 is TGTGCCAGCAGCGGGGGACAGAGCTCCTATAATTCACCCCTCCACTTT. This sequence encodes CASSGGQSSYNSPLHF.

This sequence joins TRBV15 and TRBJ1-2; TRBD1 agrees at 7 bases. The CDR3 has 16 amino acids. Per the germline V gene, CDR1 is LNHNV and CDR2 is YYDKDF (reference sequence). Trimming at V came to 0 bases and at J to 3 bases, leaving 7 bases not matched to a gene. The CDR3 protein is CATSRDSRQGDYGYTF. DNA for the CDR3: TGTGCCACCAGCAGAGATTCGCGTCAGGGGGACTATGGCTACACCTTC.

The chain recombines TRBV7-2 with TRBJ2-7, with D perhaps matching TRBD2 (5 bases). This CDR3 comprises 15 residues. Germline CDR1 is SGHTA and CDR2 is FQGNSA. Trimming took 1 base from V and 3 from J, leaving 13 bases between them. For the CDR3, the DNA is TGTGCCAGCAGCTTAGGTGGGAGACAACTCTACGAGCAGTACTTC. It is translated as CASSLGGRQLYEQYF.